The subject of this entry is one T cell receptor beta chain. In the same sample, other DNA sequences code for this CDR3. The naive CD8 population came from CD45RO-negative cells selected for CCR7, without terminally differentiated effector memory CD45RA+ cells. The assay was immunoSEQ multiplex PCR, and TCRdb's table has in-frame clones only and misses some. The sample lists about 820,000 clones, 90% to 95% occurring once. This specimen comes from a study of shared clonotypes between healthy human individuals. Germline CDR1 and CDR2: LNHDA and SQIVND (reference sequence). Trimming took 3 bases from V and 1 from J, leaving 10 bases between them. The CDR3 runs 14 residues.

The sample taken for sequencing was naive CD8+ T cells sorted from blood. The receptor was derived from a young man in good health. The J gene is TRBJ2-7, the V gene TRBV19; D remains unclear. For the CDR3, the DNA is TGTGCCAGTAGTATGGTGGGTTCTTCCTACGAGCAGTACTTC. It is translated as CASSMVGSSYEQYF.